Listed below are T cell receptor beta chains from one sample, sequenced in a study of identical twins. One entry per CDR3 protein results from TCRdb running MiXCR on the 5' RACE reads. This table has 750,000 to 950,000 distinct CDR3 sequences, over 9% appearing once. A further study also used this sample, focusing on yellow fever vaccine responses in identical twins.

The sequenced sample was PBMCs. Receptor source: a woman under 30 in good health. The CDR3 runs from the conserved cysteine through the conserved F or W. Fields, in order: V gene, clone size, D gene, J gene, CDR3 protein, CDR3 DNA. D genes are given only for firm matches. The size of a clone is reported for some rows only, either as once, few or many, or as a class for expanded clones.

TRBV5-1,many,-,TRBJ1-1,CASSLGGGANTEAFF,TGCGCCAGCAGCTTGGGGGGAGGCGCGAACACTGAAGCTTTCTTT
TRBV12-5,many,TRBD2,TRBJ2-3,CASGLGLAATPDTQYF,TGTGCTAGTGGTCTAGGACTAGCGGCAACTCCAGATACGCAGTATTTT
TRBV6-1,-,-,TRBJ2-5,CASSEGDRGLEETQYF,TGTGCCAGCAGTGAGGGAGACAGGGGACTAGAAGAGACCCAGTACTTC
TRBV20-1,few,-,TRBJ1-2,CSARVPTGIGGLNYGYTF,TGCAGTGCTAGAGTTCCTACAGGAATCGGGGGCTTGAACTATGGCTACACCTTC
TRBV2,few,-,TRBJ2-3,CASSELAGTDTQYF,TGTGCCAGCAGTGAACTAGCCGGCACAGATACGCAGTATTTT
TRBV9,-,-,TRBJ2-5,CASSVDSGERPLRETQYF,TGTGCCAGCAGCGTAGACTCAGGGGAAAGGCCCTTAAGAGAGACCCAGTACTTC
TRBV29-1,-,-,TRBJ2-7,CSARTGGYEQYF,TGCAGCGCTCGGACCGGTGGCTACGAGCAGTACTTC
TRBV12-3/TRBV12-4,many,-,TRBJ2-3,CASSPIGVADDTQYF,TGTGCCAGCAGTCCCATTGGTGTAGCTGACGATACGCAGTATTTT
TRBV5-6,-,-,TRBJ1-1,CASSRVMGTTEAFF,TGTGCCAGCAGTCGGGTCATGGGGACCACTGAAGCTTTCTTT
TRBV7-3,many,TRBD2,TRBJ2-2,CASSSGLADTGELFF,TGTGCCAGCAGCTCCGGACTAGCAGACACCGGGGAGCTGTTTTTT